Listed below are T cell receptor beta chains from one sample, sequenced in a study of radiotherapy plus CTLA-4 blockade in lung cancer. TCRdb's copy holds only in-frame clones and misses some; the assay was immunoSEQ multiplex PCR. This table holds 55,000 to 80,000 clones, about 80% found once. Specimen: peripheral blood, collected from a patient treated with radiotherapy plus ipilimumab. These receptor sequences come from a human donor with non-small cell lung cancer who had a complete response to radiotherapy plus ipilimumab. The CDR3 runs from the conserved cysteine through the conserved F or W. The D gene is left open where the match is weak. Some rows mark clone size as missing; the rest say once, few, many or name a class of expanded clone.

TRBD1	TRBV6-6	TRBJ1-5	-	CASKGQGNSNQPQHF	TGTGCCAGCAAGGGACAGGGGAATAGCAATCAGCCCCAGCATTTT
-	TRBV27	TRBJ2-7	-	CASSFRSPVMARYGSYEQYF	TGTGCCAGCAGTTTTCGAAGCCCCGTCATGGCGAGGTATGGCTCCTACGAGCAGTACTTC
-	TRBV25-1	TRBJ1-2	-	CASSEEYKGGYGYTF	TGTGCCAGCAGTGAAGAGTATAAAGGGGGCTATGGCTACACCTTC
TRBD1	TRBV5-6	TRBJ2-5	-	CASSSITGTGKGETQYF	TGTGCCAGCAGCTCGATAACCGGGACAGGGAAGGGAGAGACCCAGTACTTC
-	TRBV5-8	TRBJ1-1	-	CASSSWGRRGLAFF	TGTGCCAGCAGCTCCTGGGGCAGGCGAGGCTTGGCTTTCTTT
-	TRBV7-2	TRBJ2-1	once	CASSPRAVQFF	TGTGCCAGCAGCCCCCGGGCAGTTCAGTTCTTC
-	TRBV27	TRBJ2-2	-	CASSITNTGELFF	TGTGCCAGCAGCATAACGAACACCGGGGAGCTGTTTTTT
TRBD2	TRBV5-1	TRBJ2-5	-	CASSLAPRAGLAGGRETQYF	TGCGCCAGCAGCTTGGCTCCCAGAGCGGGGCTAGCGGGGGGTAGGGAGACCCAGTACTTC
-	TRBV4-1	TRBJ1-2	few	CASSQDLTAAYGYTF	TGCGCCAGCAGCCAAGATCTAACAGCGGCCTATGGCTACACCTTC
TRBD1	TRBV12-5	TRBJ2-6	-	CASGFGQGVSGANVLTF	TGTGCTAGTGGTTTCGGACAGGGGGTGTCGGGGGCCAACGTCCTGACTTTC
-	TRBV5-8	TRBJ1-2	-	CASSLTGIGFGYTF	TGTGCCAGCAGCTTGACAGGGATCGGCTTCGGCTACACCTTC
-	TRBV9	TRBJ1-1	-	CASSGGPERGEAFF	TGTGCCAGCAGCGGGGGCCCGGAGCGTGGTGAAGCTTTCTTT
-	TRBV6-5	TRBJ2-3	-	CASSYFADTDTQYF	TGTGCCAGCAGTTACTTTGCGGACACAGATACGCAGTATTTT
-	TRBV30	TRBJ2-3	-	CAWSGPDTQYF	TGTGCCTGGTCGGGGCCAGATACGCAGTATTTT
TRBD1	TRBV18	TRBJ2-5	-	CASSHSKGTVQTQYF	TGTGCCAGCTCGCATTCAAAGGGGACAGTGCAGACCCAGTACTTC
TRBD1	TRBV18	TRBJ2-3	-	CASSPSQGDASTDTQYF	TGTGCCAGCTCACCAAGTCAGGGGGACGCTAGCACAGATACGCAGTATTTT
-	TRBV7-9	TRBJ2-3	many	CASSPMTGTDTQYF	TGTGCCAGCAGCCCCATGACTGGCACAGATACGCAGTATTTT
TRBD1	TRBV6-6	TRBJ2-4	-	CASASRDRENIQYF	TGTGCCAGCGCCTCCCGGGACAGGGAAAACATTCAGTACTTC
-	TRBV28	TRBJ2-5	-	CASSPVSPGTQYF	TGTGCCAGCAGCCCAGTATCCCCGGGGACCCAGTACTTC
TRBD1	TRBV5-4	TRBJ2-5	-	CASRPGQGSGETQYF	TGTGCCAGCAGACCGGGACAGGGATCAGGGGAGACCCAGTACTTC
-	TRBV7-2	TRBJ2-7	-	CASSSPPASFYPYEQYF	TGTGCCAGCAGCTCCCCCCCCGCATCGTTTTACCCCTACGAGCAGTACTTC
-	TRBV19	TRBJ1-3	-	CASSPLTASGNTIYF	TGTGCCAGTAGTCCACTTACAGCCTCTGGAAACACCATATATTTT
-	TRBV15	TRBJ1-4	few	CATSRDMVEKLFF	TGTGCCACCAGCAGAGATATGGTTGAAAAACTGTTTTTT
-	TRBV7-2	TRBJ2-4	-	CASSLTGGKNIQYF	TGTGCCAGCAGCTTAACCGGGGGCAAAAACATTCAGTACTTC
-	TRBV6-5	TRBJ2-3	-	CASSYSGGTDTQYF	TGTGCCAGCAGTTACTCGGGGGGCACAGATACGCAGTATTTT
TRBD1	TRBV5-6	TRBJ1-5	once	CASSRQGYQPQHF	TGTGCCAGCAGCCGACAGGGCTACCAGCCCCAGCATTTT
TRBD1	TRBV6-5	TRBJ1-5	-	CASSIAGGGNQPQHF	TGTGCCAGCAGTATTGCAGGGGGGGGCAATCAGCCCCAGCATTTT
-	TRBV9	TRBJ2-7	-	CASSVGHTDYEQYF	TGTGCCAGCAGCGTGGGACACACTGACTACGAGCAGTACTTC
-	TRBV6-5	TRBJ2-3	-	CASSYLGLTSTDTQYF	TGTGCCAGCAGTTACTTGGGACTTACAAGCACAGATACGCAGTATTTT
TRBD1	TRBV19	TRBJ1-2	-	CASTLSAGGLYTF	TGTGCCAGTACCCTCTCGGCAGGGGGCCTCTACACCTTC
TRBD2	TRBV7-9	TRBJ2-3	-	CAGLLAATDTQYF	TGTGCCGGACTGCTAGCGGCCACAGATACGCAGTATTTT
-	TRBV7-6	TRBJ1-6	few	CASSQERDSPLHF	TGTGCCAGCAGCCAAGAGAGGGATTCACCCCTCCACTTT
TRBD1	TRBV19	TRBJ1-5	few	CASNRGQESQPQHF	TGTGCCAGTAACCGAGGACAGGAGAGCCAGCCCCAGCATTTT
-	TRBV5-1	TRBJ1-5	-	CASSLGDTNQPQHF	TGCGCCAGCAGCTTGGGGGACACCAATCAGCCCCAGCATTTT
-	TRBV19	TRBJ2-4	-	CASSSLSDAGNIQYF	TGTGCCAGTAGTTCACTCAGTGATGCGGGAAACATTCAGTACTTC
TRBD1	TRBV6-5	TRBJ2-7	-	CATKKGDRGIYEQYF	TGTGCCACCAAGAAAGGAGACAGGGGTATATACGAGCAGTACTTC
-	TRBV6-5	TRBJ2-1	-	CASSYSPVHSYNEQFF	TGTGCCAGCAGTTACTCCCCAGTCCACTCCTACAATGAGCAGTTCTTC
-	TRBV28	TRBJ1-5	-	CASSFGRLRLANQPQHF	TGTGCCAGCAGTTTCGGGCGTTTACGGCTCGCAAATCAGCCCCAGCATTTT
TRBD1	TRBV5-1	TRBJ2-3	-	CASSLGDREDTDTQYF	TGCGCCAGCAGCCTCGGGGACAGGGAGGACACAGATACGCAGTATTTT
-	TRBV14	TRBJ1-1	-	CASSLQGLEAFF	TGTGCCAGCAGCCTCCAGGGACTTGAAGCTTTCTTT
-	TRBV4-3	TRBJ2-5	-	CASSQDWGGAGTQYF	TGCGCCAGCAGCCAAGATTGGGGCGGTGCTGGGACCCAGTACTTC
TRBD2	TRBV2	TRBJ2-2	-	CVSRGTSGFTGELFF	TGTGTCAGCAGGGGGACTAGCGGGTTCACCGGGGAGCTGTTTTTT
-	TRBV6-1	TRBJ1-2	-	CASSEVPGFYGYTF	TGTGCCAGCAGTGAAGTCCCGGGCTTCTATGGCTACACCTTC
-	TRBV19	TRBJ2-5	-	CASSTRQGIKETQYF	TGTGCCAGTAGCACTAGGCAGGGAATTAAAGAGACCCAGTACTTC
-	TRBV19	TRBJ2-5	once	CASSAPRASQETQYF	TGTGCCAGTAGTGCCCCCCGGGCCTCCCAAGAGACCCAGTACTTC
TRBD1	TRBV25-1	TRBJ1-2	-	CASSEKEAGGSGGYTF	TGTGCCAGCAGTGAAAAGGAGGCAGGGGGCAGTGGTGGCTACACCTTC